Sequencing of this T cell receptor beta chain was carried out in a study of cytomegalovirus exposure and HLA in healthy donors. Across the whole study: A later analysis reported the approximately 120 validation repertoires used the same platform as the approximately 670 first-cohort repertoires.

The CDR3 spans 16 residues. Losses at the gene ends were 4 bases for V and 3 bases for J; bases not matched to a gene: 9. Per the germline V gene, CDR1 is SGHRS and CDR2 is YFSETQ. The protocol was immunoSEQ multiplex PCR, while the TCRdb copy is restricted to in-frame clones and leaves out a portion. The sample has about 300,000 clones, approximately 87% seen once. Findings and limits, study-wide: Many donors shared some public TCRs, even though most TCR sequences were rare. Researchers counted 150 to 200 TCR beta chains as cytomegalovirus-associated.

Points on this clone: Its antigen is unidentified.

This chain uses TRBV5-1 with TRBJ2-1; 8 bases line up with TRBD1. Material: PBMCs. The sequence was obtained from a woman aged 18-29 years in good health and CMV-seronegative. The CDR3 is CASSPGTGEFYNEQFF. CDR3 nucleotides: TGCGCCAGCAGCCCCGGGACAGGCGAATTCTACAATGAGCAGTTCTTC.